The entry below describes one T cell receptor (beta chain). A J-beta primer mix and a sample-barcoded 5' primer were used in a second PCR of about 6 to 12 cycles. A single record per CDR3 protein comes from TCRdb applying MiXCR to the 5' RACE reads. This table holds approximately 730,000 distinct CDR3 sequences, around half found once. Germline values: CDR1 SGHRS, CDR2 YFSETQ. V gave up 4 bases and J gave up 2 bases; unmatched junction bases: 7. This CDR3 has 15 residues. The entry originates in a study of blood T cells in healthy people across ages. Material for sequencing was blood. This TCR derives from a man at least 80 years old in good health. The chain links TRBV5-1 to TRBJ1-2, with 8 bases matching TRBD1. As DNA, the CDR3 is TGCGCCAGCAGCCCACGGACAGGGATAAACTATGGCTACACCTTC. It translates to CASSPRTGINYGYTF.